This T cell receptor beta chain was captured by sequencing in a study of T cell responses to AZD1222 COVID-19 vaccine. Findings and caveats of the study: Spike was spanned by vaccine-associated CD4 TCRs, with dominance at 160-218 and 743-854. Clonal diversity may have been underestimated in mostly white British donors. Among AZD1222 vaccinees, only six were seropositive at baseline. Spike-specific TCR breadth and depth both grew after two AZD1222 doses.

TCRdb's copy holds only in-frame clones and misses some; the assay was immunoSEQ multiplex PCR. This sample has about 100,000 clones; approximately 89% occur once, and the top ten carry about 9.4%. The length of the CDR3 is 12 residues. Trimming left V 5 bases short and J 0 bases short, with 2 bases between. Concerning this clone: Antigen unknown.

The TCR comes from an adult who received the AZD1222 COVID-19 vaccine. The material sequenced was peripheral blood, taken 28 days after the second AZD1222 dose. This chain uses TRBV12-3 or TRBV12-4 with TRBJ1-5; the D is unclear. The CDR3: CASSHSNQPQHF. DNA for the CDR3: TGTGCCAGCAGTCATAGCAATCAGCCCCAGCATTTT.